The clone carrying this T cell receptor (beta chain) showed up just a few times. Its antigen is unidentified. Single TCR cDNA molecules each had their own unique molecular identifier. TCRdb re-derived calls from the 5' RACE reads in MiXCR, one entry per CDR3 protein. The sample holds about 120,000 distinct CDR3 sequences; 10% to 15% are singletons and the top ten take approximately 15%. Noted time point: blood at routine non-recurrence follow-up after resection. Sequencing of whole RNA from tumor, nontumor lung or frozen PBMC involved no sorting. This specimen comes from a study of spatial heterogeneity in lung cancer. Study results and limitations: Tumor TCRs that were ubiquitous and expanded showed up in blood more at resection than follow-up.

CDR1 is LGHNA, CDR2 YNFKEQ, per germline. This CDR3 spans 14 amino acids. Losses at the gene ends were 1 base for V and 10 bases for J; bases not matched to a gene: 4. This chain links TRBV4-2 with TRBJ1-6, with 7 bases identical to TRBD1. The source material was PBMCs, sampled at follow-up. This TCR derives from a male donor with early-stage non-small cell lung cancer. The CDR3 spells CASSQVRGGSPLHF. In DNA form, the CDR3 reads TGTGCCAGCAGCCAAGTCAGGGGGGGATCACCCCTCCACTTT.